This passage covers 13 T cell receptor beta chains from one sample sequenced in a study of T cell repertoires in cytomegalovirus infection. TCRdb reanalysed the reads using MiXCR and keeps one entry per CDR3 protein. The table includes approximately 600,000 distinct CDR3 sequences, almost 40% detected once. For these TCRs, the target antigens are not known. The specimen was cultured PBMCs, collected from culture after CMV antigen stimulation. The receptors shown here come from a human donor in good health (CMV status not recorded). Some clones in this sample may be carry-over from other donors' samples.

The chain recombines TRBV10-1 with TRBJ1-2; 7 bases align to TRBD1. Germline V gene data show CDR1 as WNHNN and CDR2 as SYGVQD (reference sequence). V lost 5 bases to trimming and J lost 2 bases; unmatched junction nucleotides: 5. The CDR3 loop spans 14 amino acids. CDR3 region: CASSPGQINYGYTF. The DNA for the CDR3 is TGCGCCAGCAGTCCGGGACAGATAAACTATGGCTACACCTTC.

The rearrangement links TRBV7-9 to TRBJ2-1; D not resolved. V was pared by 5 bases and J by 5 bases, with 16 bases between. The CDR3 has 15 amino acids. CDR1 is SEHNR and CDR2 is FQNEAQ in the germline V gene (reference sequence). This CDR3 reads CASSPQAGTNNEQFF. DNA for the CDR3: TGTGCCAGCAGCCCCCAAGCAGGAACTAACAATGAGCAGTTCTTC.

This clonotype has a handful of counts. This chain uses TRBV12-3 or TRBV12-4 with TRBJ2-3; D is possibly TRBD2 (5 bases). CDR3 length equals 12 residues. Deletions cut 1 base from V and 8 bases from J, with 7 bases between. The DNA for the CDR3 is TGTGCCAGCAGTTTAGTTGGGAGTACGCAGTATTTT. Its protein product is CASSLVGSTQYF.

This clonotype was recorded many times. The chain uses TRBV6-1 and TRBJ1-1; D perhaps matches TRBD1 (6 bases). CDR1 is MNHNS and CDR2 is SASEGT in the germline V gene. The V gene lost 7 bases and the J gene lost 2 bases, with 14 bases spanning the gap. This CDR3 comprises 14 residues. For the CDR3, the DNA is TGTGCCAGCAACCAGGAGGGGGTAAACACTGAAGCTTTCTTT. Protein: CASNQEGVNTEAFF.

This clonotype was seen a few times. The chain recombines TRBV27 with TRBJ1-2; 7 positions agree with TRBD1. The germline V gene encodes CDR1 MNHEY and CDR2 SMNVEV (reference sequence). V was pared by 4 bases and J by 2 bases, with 10 bases of the junction left unmatched. This CDR3 spans 16 amino acids. The DNA of the CDR3 is TGTGCCAGCAGTTCTAATCGACAGGGTAGGAACTATGGCTACACCTTC. Translated, it gives CASSSNRQGRNYGYTF.

This sequence joins TRBV10-3 and TRBJ2-3; D perhaps matches TRBD2 (6 bases). The CDR3 contains 14 residues. Germline loops: CDR1 ENHRY, CDR2 SYGVKD. V was cut by 6 bases and J by 4 bases, with 14 bases left in between. Here the CDR3 DNA reads TGTGCCATCAGCCGGGACTCTTTTCCAGATACGCAGTATTTT. Its translation: CAISRDSFPDTQYF.

CDR3 amino acids: CASSTQGGTDTQYF. CDR3 in DNA: TGTGCCAGCAGTACTCAGGGAGGCACAGATACGCAGTATTTT. The gene calls are TRBV12-3 or TRBV12-4 and TRBJ2-3; D assignment may be TRBD1 or TRBD2 (5 bases each). This CDR3 is built from 14 residues. V lost 5 bases to trimming and J lost 1 base, with 10 bases between them.

The V call is TRBV7-2, the J call TRBJ1-6; D not resolved. This CDR3 has 15 amino acids. Germline loops: CDR1 SGHTA, CDR2 FQGNSA. V gave up 5 bases and J gave up 2 bases, with 10 bases separating them. CDR3 DNA: TGTGCCAGCAGCCCCAGGTCAGCCTATAATTCACCCCTCCACTTT. The encoded protein is CASSPRSAYNSPLHF.

The chain uses TRBV11-2 and TRBJ1-1; D may be TRBD1 (6 bases). The germline V gene has CDR1 SGHAT and CDR2 FQNNGV. The CDR3 is made up of 19 amino acids. V lost 3 bases, J lost 2 bases, and 25 bases lay in between. CDR3 amino acids: CASSFWGYGSHRENTEAFF. In DNA form, the CDR3 reads TGTGCCAGCAGCTTCTGGGGTTATGGGTCGCACAGGGAAAACACTGAAGCTTTCTTT.

The rearrangement joins TRBV7-9 to TRBJ2-4; 9 bases are a match to TRBD2. After removal of 5 bases from V and 0 bases from J, the junction contained 8 bases not matched to a gene. Germline V CDR1 and CDR2: SEHNR, FQNEAQ (reference sequence). The CDR3 spans 17 residues. The CDR3 DNA is TGTGCCAGCAGCACGCCGACTAGCGGACAAGCCAAAAACATTCAGTACTTC. Its protein is CASSTPTSGQAKNIQYF.

The chain recombines TRBV7-8 with TRBJ2-3, with TRBD1 matching 7 bases. There are 16 residues in the CDR3. The V gene's germline CDR1 is SGHVS and CDR2 FQNEAQ. V lost 5 bases, J lost 6 bases, and 14 bases stayed unmatched. The CDR3 nucleotides read TGTGCCAGCAGCCAAACGCGGACAGGACAGAGGGATACGCAGTATTTT. Protein: CASSQTRTGQRDTQYF. The variable domain in full, completed from reference TRBV7-8 and TRBJ2-3, reads GAGVSQSPRYKVAKRGQDVALRCDPISGHVSLFWYQQALGQGPEFLTYFQNEAQLDKSGLPSDRFFAERPEGSVSTLKIQRTQQEDSAVYLCASSQTRTGQRDTQYFGPGTRLTVL.

This chain connects TRBV4-2 to TRBJ2-2; unclear D gene. The germline V gene encodes CDR1 LGHNA and CDR2 YNFKEQ. This CDR3 has 14 amino acids. The ends were cut back, 0 bases at V and 6 bases at J, with 8 bases in the middle. In DNA, the CDR3 is TGTGCCAGCAGCCAAGAACGGACGGCCGGGGAGCTGTTTTTT. Protein: CASSQERTAGELFF.

The chain employs TRBV6-5 and TRBJ2-5; the D gene is possibly TRBD2 (6 bases). There are 13 residues in the CDR3. Looked up from germline, CDR1 is MNHEY and CDR2 is SVGAGI. V was trimmed by 5 bases and J by 5 bases, leaving 12 bases between them. CDR3 loop: CASSQGLTETQYF. The CDR3 coding sequence is TGTGCCAGCAGTCAGGGACTTACTGAGACCCAGTACTTC.